The clone carrying this T cell receptor (beta chain) was seen ten or more times. The data were obtained in a study of molecular identifiers for immune sequencing clone quantification. Study-level background: Sequencing covered four of five parts into which replicate RNA from around 20,000 or 100,000 naive CD8 cells was split.

The V gene end was trimmed by 4 bases and the J gene end by 5 bases; junction bases not matched to a gene: 5. This CDR3 is built from 14 residues. Germline V gene sequence: CDR1 LNHNV, CDR2 YYDKDF (reference sequence). TCRdb called the PCR reads again in MiXCR, with one record for every CDR3 protein. The sample lists about 68,000 distinct CDR3 sequences; 15% to 20% were seen once. Sequencing was done on a sample of naive CD8+ T cells from blood, with Jurkat cell RNA spiked in. Subset: FACS-sorted CD8+CD4-CCR7+CD45RA+ naive T cells. The V gene is TRBV15, the J gene TRBJ1-1; the match to TRBD1 covers 9 bases. This TCR was recovered from a human donor in good health. Some libraries in this study had Jurkat cell RNA spiked in. The CDR3 nucleotides are TGTGCCACCAGCAAAGGGACAGGGAGAACTGAAGCTTTCTTT. Residues: CATSKGTGRTEAFF.